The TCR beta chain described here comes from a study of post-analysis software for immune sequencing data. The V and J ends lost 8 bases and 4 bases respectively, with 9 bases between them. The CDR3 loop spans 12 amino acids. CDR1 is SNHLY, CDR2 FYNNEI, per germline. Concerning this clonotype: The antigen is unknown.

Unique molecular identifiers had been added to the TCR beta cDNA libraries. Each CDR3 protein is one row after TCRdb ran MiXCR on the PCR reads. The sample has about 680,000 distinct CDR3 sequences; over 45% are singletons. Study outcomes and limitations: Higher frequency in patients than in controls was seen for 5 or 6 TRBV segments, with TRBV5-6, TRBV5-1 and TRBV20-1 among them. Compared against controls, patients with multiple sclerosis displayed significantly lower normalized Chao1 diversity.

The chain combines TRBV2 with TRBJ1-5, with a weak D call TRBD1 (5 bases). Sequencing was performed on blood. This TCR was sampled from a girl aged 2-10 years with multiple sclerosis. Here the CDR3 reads CASGGGNQPQHF. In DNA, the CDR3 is TGTGCCAGCGGGGGAGGGAATCAGCCCCAGCATTTT.